This TCR beta chain was identified in a study of T cells in Graves' hyperthyroidism and ophthalmopathy. There were TCR beta CDR3 regions amplified from RNA transcripts. First-round RT-PCR targeting the TCR CDR3 was performed with the HTBI primer set. TCRdb recomputed calls from the multiplex PCR reads with MiXCR, one row per CDR3 protein. The data contain 530,000 or so distinct CDR3 sequences, 17% of them singletons. A note on this clonotype: Antigen specificity is unknown.

The CDR3 has 14 residues. Trimming removed 5 bases from V and 4 bases from J; junction bases left unmatched: 5. Germline V gene data show CDR1 as WSHSY and CDR2 as SAAADI. Reasons for excluding patients were uncontrolled infection, other autoimmune disease, pregnancy or lactation. Each 10 ml fresh peripheral blood draw supplied the PBMCs. Study outcomes and limitations: Researchers found most expanded thyroid clonotypes above 0.001 in blood as well.

The V gene is TRBV10-2, the J gene TRBJ1-5; 7 bases agree with TRBD1. This receptor was obtained from a woman aged 18-29 years with Graves' ophthalmopathy. Sequenced sample: blood. Written as DNA, the CDR3 is TGCGCCAGCAGTAAGGGACAGACAAATCAGCCCCAGCATTTT. Encoded protein: CASSKGQTNQPQHF.